Listed here are 13 T cell receptor beta chains from one sample, sequenced in a study of blood T cell repertoires in COVID-19. Repertoires were generated with immunoSEQ multiplex PCR, while TCRdb's copy carries only in-frame clones and drops some. In the table there are about 99,000 clones, about 79% of which are singletons. The sample taken for sequencing was peripheral blood. The source of these receptors is a woman over 75 with active or convalescent COVID-19.

The CDR3 DNA is TGTGCCAGCAGTCCACGGGACAGGGGGACCCAAACCTTC. Encoded protein: CASSPRDRGTQTF. This chain uses TRBV27 with TRBJ1-2; TRBD1 agrees at 11 bases. Losses at the gene ends were 5 bases for V and 14 bases for J; bases not matched to a gene: 10. The CDR3 runs to 13 residues. Germline CDR1 reads MNHEY; CDR2 reads SMNVEV (reference sequence).

The chain joins TRBV19 to TRBJ1-5, with a possible D match to TRBD1 (6 bases). From germline, CDR1 is LNHDA and CDR2 SQIVND (reference sequence). This CDR3 contains 15 residues. Trimming left V 5 bases short and J 8 bases short, with 19 bases between. As DNA, the CDR3 is TGTGCCAGTAGTGCCCTCGGACAGCAGAAGAAGCCCCAGCATTTT. Translation gives CASSALGQQKKPQHF.

The rearrangement joins TRBV24-1 to TRBJ1-4; 8 bases fit TRBD1. The CDR3 sequence is 14 residues long. CDR1 is KGHDR and CDR2 is SFDVKD in the germline V gene. The ends lost 7 bases at V and 4 bases at J; junction bases unmatched: 4. In DNA, the CDR3 is TGTGCCACCAGCACCGGGACAGGTAATGAAAAACTGTTTTTT. It is translated as CATSTGTGNEKLFF.

The rearrangement links TRBV6-5 to TRBJ2-2; 7 bases match TRBD1. V lost 7 bases to trimming and J lost 8 bases; unmatched junction nucleotides: 7. This CDR3 contains 13 residues. Germline CDR1 is MNHEY and CDR2 is SVGAGI. CDR3 region: CASKRQGMGELFF. CDR3 in DNA: TGTGCCAGCAAGCGACAGGGAATGGGGGAGCTGTTTTTT.

The genes are TRBV15 and TRBJ1-2; no firm D call. The CDR3 sequence is 15 residues long. CDR1 is LNHNV, CDR2 YYDKDF, per germline (reference sequence). Trimming took 0 bases from V and 1 from J, leaving 9 bases between them. The CDR3 is CATSRDQPVNYGYTF. CDR3 in DNA: TGTGCCACCAGCAGAGATCAACCGGTTAACTATGGCTACACCTTC.

The chain has TRBV18 and TRBJ2-2, with D possibly TRBD1 on 6 matching bases. V shed 5 bases and J shed 2 bases, with 12 bases lying between them. Per the germline V gene, CDR1 is KGHSH and CDR2 is LQKENI. The CDR3 spans 15 residues. CDR3 nucleotides: TGTGCCAGCTCATCCGGGACACTTAACACCGGGGAGCTGTTTTTT. This encodes CASSSGTLNTGELFF.

The CDR3 region is CASSSRWRVEQYF. The CDR3 DNA is TGTGCCAGCAGCTCCCGTTGGAGGGTCGAGCAGTACTTC. The rearrangement uses TRBV7-8 and TRBJ2-7; possible D gene TRBD2, 6 bases. Per the germline V gene, CDR1 is SGHVS and CDR2 is FQNEAQ. Trimming removed 4 bases from V and 6 bases from J, with 13 bases in between. This CDR3 region has 13 residues.

The J gene is TRBJ2-1, the V gene TRBV7-2; 11 bases map to TRBD2. This CDR3 spans 17 amino acids. V lost 3 bases, J lost 2 bases, and 6 bases stayed unmatched. CDR1 SGHTA and CDR2 FQGNSA come from the germline V gene. This CDR3 is CASSFFTSGGTYNEQFF. The CDR3, as DNA: TGTGCCAGCAGCTTTTTCACTAGCGGGGGTACCTACAATGAGCAGTTCTTC.

The CDR3: CASSLSTLGHSGNTIYF. CDR3 DNA sequence: TGTGCCAGCAGCTTATCCACCCTTGGGCACTCTGGAAACACCATATATTTT. The J gene is TRBJ1-3, the V gene TRBV7-9, with D uncertain. In germline, CDR1 is SEHNR, CDR2 FQNEAQ (reference sequence). V lost 2 bases, J lost 0 bases, and 14 bases lay in between. The CDR3 has 17 residues.

The chain employs TRBV30 and TRBJ1-2; D unresolved. CDR1 is GTSNPN and CDR2 is SVGIG in the germline V gene (reference sequence). The V end lost 1 base, the J end lost 2 bases, and 14 bases lay between the germline ends. The CDR3 consists of 15 residues. DNA of the CDR3: TGTGCCTGGAGTGGGGCAGGAGGCCGGAACTATGGCTACACCTTC. This encodes CAWSGAGGRNYGYTF.

The rearrangement links TRBV27 to TRBJ2-7; unclear D gene. The CDR3 is made up of 14 amino acids. The germline V gene encodes CDR1 MNHEY and CDR2 SMNVEV (reference sequence). The V end was cut by 3 bases, the J end by 4 bases, with 13 bases between. CDR3 amino acids: CASSLKEGEYEQYF. CDR3 nucleotides: TGTGCCAGCAGTTTGAAGGAAGGAGAGTACGAGCAGTACTTC.

The chain joins TRBV6-5 to TRBJ2-7, with D maybe TRBD1 (6 bases). V lost 6 bases, J lost 5 bases, and 17 bases lay in between. The germline V gene has CDR1 MNHEY and CDR2 SVGAGI. This CDR3 comprises 14 residues. CDR3 DNA sequence: TGTGCCAGCAGCTCCAGAGGACAGACCGACGAGCAGTACTTC. Encoded protein: CASSSRGQTDEQYF.

Many counts were recorded for this clone. The rearrangement joins TRBV28 to TRBJ1-1; the D gene is possibly TRBD1 (6 bases). Trimming pared 6 bases from V and 8 bases from J, leaving 7 bases between. CDR3 length: 10 residues. CDR1 is MDHEN, CDR2 SYDVKM, per germline. CDR3 region: CASRDREAFF. DNA of the CDR3: TGTGCCAGCAGAGACAGGGAAGCTTTCTTT.